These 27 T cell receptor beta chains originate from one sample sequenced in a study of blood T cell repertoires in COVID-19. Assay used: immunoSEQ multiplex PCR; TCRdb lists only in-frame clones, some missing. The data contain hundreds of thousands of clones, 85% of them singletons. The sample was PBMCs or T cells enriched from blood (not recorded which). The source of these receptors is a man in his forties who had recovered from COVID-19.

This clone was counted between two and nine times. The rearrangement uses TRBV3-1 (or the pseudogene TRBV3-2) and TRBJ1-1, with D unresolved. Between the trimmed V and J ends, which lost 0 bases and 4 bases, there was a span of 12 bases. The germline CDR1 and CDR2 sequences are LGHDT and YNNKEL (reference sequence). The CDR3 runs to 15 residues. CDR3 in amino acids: CASSQDLSVPTEAFF. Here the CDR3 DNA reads TGTGCCAGCAGCCAAGATTTATCGGTTCCCACTGAAGCTTTCTTT.

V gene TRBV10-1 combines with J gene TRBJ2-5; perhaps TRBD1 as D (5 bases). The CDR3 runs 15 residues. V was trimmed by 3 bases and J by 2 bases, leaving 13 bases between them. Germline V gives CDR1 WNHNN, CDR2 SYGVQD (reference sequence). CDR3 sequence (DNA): TGCGCCAGCAGTGATCGTCAGGGCCTACAAGAGACCCAGTACTTC. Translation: CASSDRQGLQETQYF.

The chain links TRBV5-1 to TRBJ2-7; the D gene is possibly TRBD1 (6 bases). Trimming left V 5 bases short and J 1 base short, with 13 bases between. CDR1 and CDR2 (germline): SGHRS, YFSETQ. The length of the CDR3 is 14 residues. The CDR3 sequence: CASREGGLSYEQYF. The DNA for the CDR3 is TGCGCCAGCAGGGAAGGGGGATTGTCCTACGAGCAGTACTTC.

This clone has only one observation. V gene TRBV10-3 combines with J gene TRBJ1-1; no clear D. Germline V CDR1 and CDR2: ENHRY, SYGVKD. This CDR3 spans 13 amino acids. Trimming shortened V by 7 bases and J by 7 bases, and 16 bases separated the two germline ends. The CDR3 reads CAIKTKGSGEAFF. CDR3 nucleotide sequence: TGTGCCATCAAAACTAAAGGATCCGGTGAAGCTTTCTTT.

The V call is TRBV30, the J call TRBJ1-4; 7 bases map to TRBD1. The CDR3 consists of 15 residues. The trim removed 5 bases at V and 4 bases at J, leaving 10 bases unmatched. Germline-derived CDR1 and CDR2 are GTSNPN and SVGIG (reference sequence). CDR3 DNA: TGTGCCTGGGATAACAGGGGTACGGGTAATGAAAAACTGTTTTTT. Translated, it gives CAWDNRGTGNEKLFF.

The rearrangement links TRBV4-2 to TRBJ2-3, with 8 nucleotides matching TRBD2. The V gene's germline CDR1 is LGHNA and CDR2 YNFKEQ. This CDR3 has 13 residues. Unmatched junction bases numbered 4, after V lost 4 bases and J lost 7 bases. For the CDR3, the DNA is TGTGCCAGCAGCCCAACGGGAGGGAATACGCAGTATTTT. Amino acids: CASSPTGGNTQYF.

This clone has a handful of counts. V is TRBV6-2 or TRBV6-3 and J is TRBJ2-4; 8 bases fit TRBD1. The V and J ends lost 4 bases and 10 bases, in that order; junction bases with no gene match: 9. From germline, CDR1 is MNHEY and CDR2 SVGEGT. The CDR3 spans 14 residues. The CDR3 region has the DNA TGTGCCAGCAGTTCCAGTGACAGGGGTTTTATTCAGTACTTC. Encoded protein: CASSSSDRGFIQYF.

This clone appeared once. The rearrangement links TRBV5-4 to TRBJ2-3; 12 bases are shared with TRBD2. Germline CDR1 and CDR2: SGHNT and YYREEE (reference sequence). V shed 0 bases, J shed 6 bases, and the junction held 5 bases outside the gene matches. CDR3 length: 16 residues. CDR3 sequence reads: CASSLGLAGVQDTQYF. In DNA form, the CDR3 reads TGTGCCAGCAGCTTGGGACTAGCGGGAGTTCAGGATACGCAGTATTTT.

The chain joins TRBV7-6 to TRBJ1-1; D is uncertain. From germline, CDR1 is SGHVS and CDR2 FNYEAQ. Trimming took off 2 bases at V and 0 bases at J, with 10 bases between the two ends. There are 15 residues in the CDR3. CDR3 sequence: CASSLLSGVNTEAFF. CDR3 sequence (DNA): TGTGCCAGCAGCTTATTATCAGGTGTGAACACTGAAGCTTTCTTT.

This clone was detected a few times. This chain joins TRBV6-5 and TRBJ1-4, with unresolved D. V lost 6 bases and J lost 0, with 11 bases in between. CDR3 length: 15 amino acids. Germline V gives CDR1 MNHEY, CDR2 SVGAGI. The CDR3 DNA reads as TGTGCCAGCAGGGCAGAAACGACAACTAATGAAAAACTGTTTTTT. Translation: CASRAETTTNEKLFF.

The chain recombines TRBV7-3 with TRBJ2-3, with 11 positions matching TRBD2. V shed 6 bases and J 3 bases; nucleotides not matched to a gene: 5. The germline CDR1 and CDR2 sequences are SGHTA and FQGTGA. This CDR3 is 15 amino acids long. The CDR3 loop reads CASSPTSGKTDTQYF. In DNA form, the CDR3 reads TGTGCCAGCAGTCCGACTAGCGGGAAAACAGATACGCAGTATTTT.

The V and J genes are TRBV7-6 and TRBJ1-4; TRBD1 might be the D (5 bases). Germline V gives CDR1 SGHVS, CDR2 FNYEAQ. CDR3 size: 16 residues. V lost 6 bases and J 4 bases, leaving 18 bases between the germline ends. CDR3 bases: TGTGCCAGCAGTATACTGCCGGGACTCGTTAATGAAAAACTGTTTTTT. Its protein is CASSILPGLVNEKLFF.

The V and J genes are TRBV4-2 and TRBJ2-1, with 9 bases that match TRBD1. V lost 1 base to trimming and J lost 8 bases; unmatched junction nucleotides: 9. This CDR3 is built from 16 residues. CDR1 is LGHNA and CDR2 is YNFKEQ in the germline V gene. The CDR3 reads CASSQGGQGILDEQFF. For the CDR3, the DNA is TGTGCCAGCAGCCAAGGGGGACAGGGTATACTAGATGAGCAGTTCTTC.

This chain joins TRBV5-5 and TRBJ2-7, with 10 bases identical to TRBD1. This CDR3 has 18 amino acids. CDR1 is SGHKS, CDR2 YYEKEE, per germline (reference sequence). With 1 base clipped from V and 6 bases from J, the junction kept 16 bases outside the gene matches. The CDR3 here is CASSLSIRRDRGTAEQYF. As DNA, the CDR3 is TGTGCCAGCAGCTTGTCGATACGCCGGGACAGGGGAACGGCCGAGCAGTACTTC.

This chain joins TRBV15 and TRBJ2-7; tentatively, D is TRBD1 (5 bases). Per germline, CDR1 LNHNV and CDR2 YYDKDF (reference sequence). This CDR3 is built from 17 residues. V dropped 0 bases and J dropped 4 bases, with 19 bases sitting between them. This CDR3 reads CATSRDRSGRVGYEQYF. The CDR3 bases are TGTGCCACCAGCAGAGATCGGTCGGGCAGGGTCGGGTACGAGCAGTACTTC.

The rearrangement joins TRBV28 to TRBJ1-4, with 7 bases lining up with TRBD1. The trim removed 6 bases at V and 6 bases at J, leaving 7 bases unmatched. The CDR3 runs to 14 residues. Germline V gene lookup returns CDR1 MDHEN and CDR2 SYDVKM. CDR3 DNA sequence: TGTGCCAGCAGCAATCCGGGACAGCATGAAAAACTGTTTTTT. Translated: CASSNPGQHEKLFF.

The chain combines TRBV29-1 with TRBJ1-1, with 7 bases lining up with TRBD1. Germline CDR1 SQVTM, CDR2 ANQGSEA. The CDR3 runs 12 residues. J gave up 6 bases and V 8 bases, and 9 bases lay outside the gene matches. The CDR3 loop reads CSLNRGPSEAFF. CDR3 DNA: TGCAGCCTTAACAGGGGCCCATCTGAAGCTTTCTTT.

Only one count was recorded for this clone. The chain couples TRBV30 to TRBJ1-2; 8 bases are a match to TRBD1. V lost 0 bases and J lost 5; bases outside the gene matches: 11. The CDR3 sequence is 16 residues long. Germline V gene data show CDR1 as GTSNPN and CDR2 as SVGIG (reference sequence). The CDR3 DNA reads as TGTGCCTGGAGTGTCGGACAGGGATGGAGGATGTATGGCTACACCTTC. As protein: CAWSVGQGWRMYGYTF.

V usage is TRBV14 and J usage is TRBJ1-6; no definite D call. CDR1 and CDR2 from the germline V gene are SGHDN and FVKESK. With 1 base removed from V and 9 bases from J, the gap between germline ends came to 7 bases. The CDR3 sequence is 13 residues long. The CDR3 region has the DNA TGTGCCAGCAGCCAAGTTTCGGGTTCACCCCTCCACTTT. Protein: CASSQVSGSPLHF.

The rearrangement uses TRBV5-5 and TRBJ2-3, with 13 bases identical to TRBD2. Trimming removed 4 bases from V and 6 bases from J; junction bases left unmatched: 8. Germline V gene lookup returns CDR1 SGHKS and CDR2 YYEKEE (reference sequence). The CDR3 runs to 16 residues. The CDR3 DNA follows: TGTGCCAGCAGCGACGCCGGGACTAGCGGGAAGGATACGCAGTATTTT. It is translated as CASSDAGTSGKDTQYF.

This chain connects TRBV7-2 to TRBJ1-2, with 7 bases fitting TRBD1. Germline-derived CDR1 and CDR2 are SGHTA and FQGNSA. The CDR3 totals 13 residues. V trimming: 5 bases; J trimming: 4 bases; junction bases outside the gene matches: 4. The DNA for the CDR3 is TGTGCCAGCAGCGCTCGGGACAGCTATGGCTACACCTTC. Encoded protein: CASSARDSYGYTF.

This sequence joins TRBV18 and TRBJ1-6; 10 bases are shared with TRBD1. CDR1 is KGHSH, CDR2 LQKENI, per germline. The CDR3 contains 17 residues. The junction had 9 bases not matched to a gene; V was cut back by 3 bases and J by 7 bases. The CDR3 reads CASSPSRDRGRNSPLHF. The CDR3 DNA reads TGTGCCAGCTCACCCTCCCGGGACAGGGGAAGGAATTCACCCCTCCACTTT.

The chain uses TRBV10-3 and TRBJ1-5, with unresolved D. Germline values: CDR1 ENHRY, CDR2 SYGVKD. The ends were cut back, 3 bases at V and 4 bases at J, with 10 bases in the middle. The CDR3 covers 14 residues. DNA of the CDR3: TGTGCCATCAGTGAAGCTGGGAGTAATCAGCCCCAGCATTTT. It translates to CAISEAGSNQPQHF.

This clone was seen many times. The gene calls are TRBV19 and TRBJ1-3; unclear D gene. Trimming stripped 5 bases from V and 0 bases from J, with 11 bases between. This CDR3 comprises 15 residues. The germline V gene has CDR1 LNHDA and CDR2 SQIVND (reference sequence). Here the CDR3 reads CASSLDGSSGNTIYF. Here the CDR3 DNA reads TGTGCCAGTAGTCTCGACGGGAGCTCTGGAAACACCATATATTTT.

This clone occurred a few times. The DNA of the CDR3 is TGCAGCGTTGATGGAGGACAGGGGATTATAGGCTACACCTTC. This sequence encodes CSVDGGQGIIGYTF. This rearrangement joins TRBV29-1 to TRBJ1-2; 9 positions agree with TRBD1. This CDR3 is built from 14 residues. Germline V CDR1 and CDR2: SQVTM, ANQGSEA. Germline trimming cut 3 bases from V and 8 bases from J; bases unmatched to any gene: 10.

CDR3: CASSLSWLAGLAHEQFF. The CDR3 DNA follows: TGTGCCAGCAGTTTATCCTGGCTAGCGGGATTAGCCCATGAGCAGTTCTTC. V gene TRBV27 combines with J gene TRBJ2-1, with 9 bases identical to TRBD2. The germline gives CDR1 MNHEY, CDR2 SMNVEV (reference sequence). CDR3 length: 17 amino acids. Trimming cost V 0 bases and J 8 bases; bases outside gene matches: 11.

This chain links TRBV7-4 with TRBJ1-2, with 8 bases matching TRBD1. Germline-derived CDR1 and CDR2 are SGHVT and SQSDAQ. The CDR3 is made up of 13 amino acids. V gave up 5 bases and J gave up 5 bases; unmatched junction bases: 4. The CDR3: CASSARTGYGYTF. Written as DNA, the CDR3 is TGTGCCAGCAGCGCCCGGACAGGGTATGGCTACACCTTC.